The rows below give T cell receptor beta chains drawn from one sample of a study of shared clonotypes between healthy human individuals. Repertoires were generated with immunoSEQ multiplex PCR, while TCRdb's copy carries only in-frame clones and drops some. The table lists about 2.4 million clones, approximately 90% of them singletons. Sequencing input: naive CD4+ T cells sorted from blood. The receptor set was obtained from a man aged 18 to 29 in good health. Each CDR3 is given with its conserved first and last residue. The order of the fields is V gene, J gene, clone size, D gene, CDR3 DNA, CDR3 protein. A D gene is named only where the DNA matches it firmly. Clone size, where shown, is once, few, many, or a class for clones that have expanded.

TRBV28,TRBJ2-5,NA,NA,TGTGCCAGCAGTTACTTGGCGGCTATACGACGCCCTCCAGAGACCCAGTACTTC,CASSYLAAIRRPPETQYF
TRBV7-6,TRBJ2-7,NA,TRBD2,TGTGCCAGCAGCCGGCTAGCGGGTATCTACGAGCAGTACTTC,CASSRLAGIYEQYF
TRBV6-5,TRBJ1-2,NA,NA,TGTGCCAGCAGTTCACAGGGCTTTGGCTACACCTTC,CASSSQGFGYTF
TRBV6-1,TRBJ2-2,NA,TRBD1,TGTGCCAGCAGTGGACAGGGGCCCACCGGGGAGCTGTTTTTT,CASSGQGPTGELFF
TRBV25-1,TRBJ1-1,NA,TRBD1,TGTGCCAGCAGTGAATCTTGGCAGGGGGACACTGAAGCTTTCTTT,CASSESWQGDTEAFF
TRBV7-8,TRBJ1-4,NA,NA,TGTGCCAGCAGCTCGCATCAGGGGACTAATGAAAAACTGTTTTTT,CASSSHQGTNEKLFF
TRBV5-6,TRBJ1-1,NA,NA,TGTGCCAGCAGCTTGATTACGCAGAACACTGAAGCTTTCTTT,CASSLITQNTEAFF
TRBV10-1,TRBJ2-7,once,TRBD1,TGCGCCAGCAGTGAGGGACAGGCCTCCCTTCCCTACGAGCAGTACTTC,CASSEGQASLPYEQYF
TRBV4-1,TRBJ1-1,NA,TRBD1,TGCGCCAGCAGCCAAGATATCGGACAGGGGGAGACTGAAGCTTTCTTT,CASSQDIGQGETEAFF
TRBV12-5,TRBJ2-1,NA,TRBD2,TGTGCTAGTGGTTTAAGACTAGCGGGAGGCCGCTACAATGAGCAGTTCTTC,CASGLRLAGGRYNEQFF
TRBV11-2,TRBJ2-7,once,TRBD2,TGTGCCAGCAGCTCCACCCCCTTCGGACTAGCGCCCTCCTACGAGCAGTACTTC,CASSSTPFGLAPSYEQYF
TRBV7-2,TRBJ2-1,NA,TRBD2,TGTGCCAGCAGCTTAGTCGGGGGGGCCTGGAATGAGCAGTTCTTC,CASSLVGGAWNEQFF
TRBV5-4,TRBJ2-7,NA,TRBD1,TGTGCCAGCAGCGCTGGACAGGGGGACGAGCAGTACTTC,CASSAGQGDEQYF
TRBV7-2,TRBJ2-7,NA,NA,TGTGCCAGCAGCCGATCCATGGGGCTAGCAATCGACGAGCAGTACTTC,CASSRSMGLAIDEQYF
TRBV5-1,TRBJ2-5,NA,NA,TGCGCCAGCAGCTTGGTTCCAGTCGGAGAGACCCAGTACTTC,CASSLVPVGETQYF
TRBV4-1,TRBJ2-1,NA,TRBD1,TGCGCCAGCAGCCCGAGAATTCAGGGGGCTAGTAATGAGCAGTTCTTC,CASSPRIQGASNEQFF
TRBV5-1,TRBJ1-1,NA,TRBD1,TGCGCCAGCAGCTTGGGGGACAGGGACGCGACTGAAGCTTTCTTT,CASSLGDRDATEAFF
TRBV6-6,TRBJ2-2,once,TRBD1,TGTGCCAGCAGACCCAGACAGGGGGCTACCGGGGAGCTGTTTTTT,CASRPRQGATGELFF
TRBV7-7,TRBJ2-2,NA,TRBD1,TGTGCTAGCAGCCCAGGACAGGGATCCGGGGAGCTGTTTTTT,CASSPGQGSGELFF
TRBV30,TRBJ1-6,NA,TRBD1,TGTGCCTGGATTCTCCCTGACAGGGGGAATTCACCCCTCCACTTT,CAWILPDRGNSPLHF
TRBV4-3,TRBJ2-1,NA,NA,TGCGCCAGCAGCCAAGATAGGGGTAGCGGTCGAAGCTCCTACAATGAGCAGTTCTTC,CASSQDRGSGRSSYNEQFF
TRBV4-1,TRBJ1-2,NA,NA,TGCGCCAGCAGCCAAGATCTGGGCAGGGCGTACTATGGCTACACCTTC,CASSQDLGRAYYGYTF